This record covers a single TCR beta chain. What it binds is unknown. In TCRdb, the 5' RACE reads were re-called with MiXCR into one record per CDR3 protein. The sample lists about 350,000 distinct CDR3 sequences; roughly 15% were seen once. The source of the sample is a study of T-cell memory formation after mild COVID-19. Study-level findings and limits: Clones contracting over day 15 to 85 were CD4/CD8 balanced, with later expanders leaning CD4+.

Germline-derived CDR1 and CDR2 are SGHNT and YYREEE (reference sequence). The CDR3 spans 16 residues. J gave up 10 bases and V 3 bases, and 12 bases lay outside the gene matches. V and J are TRBV5-4 and TRBJ1-6; 8 nucleotides agree with TRBD1. The sample taken for sequencing was PBMCs or a T cell subset sorted from them (not recorded which). This TCR came from a man between 18 and 29 years old who had mild COVID-19 (a few samples of this study predate the infection). Cell type and time point are not known. The CDR3 loop reads CASSSPPGQGSSPLHF. The CDR3, as DNA: TGTGCCAGCAGCTCACCCCCCGGACAGGGTAGCTCACCCCTCCACTTT.